Sequencing of this TCR beta chain was carried out in a study of blood T cell repertoires in COVID-19. Overall study: Both acute and convalescent COVID-19 samples were obtained from the United States, Italy and Spain. T cells, B-cell-depleted T cells, or PBMCs supplied cDNA or gDNA.

The CDR3 is 15 amino acids. The germline gives CDR1 SGHTA, CDR2 FQGNSA. Unmatched junction bases numbered 8, after V lost 3 bases and J lost 6 bases. In the source study's methods: The assay estimated nucleated cells by amplifying reference gene primers. Data came from immunoSEQ multiplex PCR; TCRdb stores just in-frame clones and leaves some out. V, J and clone size derive from that table, while D and trimming were established from the DNA sequence. The profile shows 300,000 to 400,000 clones, around 87% of them singletons. The chain links TRBV7-2 to TRBJ2-1; TRBD2 agrees at 7 bases. The sequence was obtained from a woman aged 45-65 years who had recovered from COVID-19. Specimen: peripheral blood. CDR3 residues: CASSFNAGEVNEQFF. The CDR3 nucleotides are TGTGCCAGCAGCTTCAATGCGGGAGAAGTCAATGAGCAGTTCTTC. Drawing the rest from reference TRBV7-2 and TRBJ2-1, the complete variable domain is GAGVSQSPSNKVTEKGKDVELRCDPISGHTALYWYRQSLGQGLEFLIYFQGNSAPDKSGLPSDRFSAERTGGSVSTLTIQRTQQEDSAVYLCASSFNAGEVNEQFFGPGTRLTVL.